This TCR beta chain was identified during a study of regulatory T cells in long-lasting Graves disease. The time point denotes: newly diagnosed GD, antithyroid drugs for less than 3 months. The TCR library was made from RNA extracted from PBMCs. Clinicians diagnosed Graves' disease using American Thyroid Association guidelines. The authors drew 7.5 to 10 milliliters of peripheral blood into EDTA tubes. The V gene's germline CDR1 is PRHDT and CDR2 FYEKMQ (reference sequence). V lost 2 bases, J lost 4 bases, and 5 bases lay in between. This CDR3 has 12 amino acids. Relying on iRepertoire HTBI primers and Arm-PCR of CDR3 regions, the team built TCR beta libraries. TCRdb analysed the multiplex PCR reads with MiXCR anew, one entry per CDR3 protein. The table shows approximately 440,000 distinct CDR3 sequences, with about a sixth occurring only once. This clonotype came up many times. The sample was also linked to a second study, of T cells in Graves' hyperthyroidism and ophthalmopathy. Per that study: Blood also contained most expanded thyroid clonotypes above 0.001.

The chain uses TRBV13 and TRBJ2-5; D unclear. The clonotype was recovered from a middle-aged man with Graves disease. The sequencing used peripheral blood mononuclear cells (PBMCs), collected at new diagnosis, from a patient treated with antithyroid drugs. The DNA of the CDR3 is TGTGCCAGCAGCTTAATCGGAGAGACCCAGTACTTC. Translating gives CASSLIGETQYF.